The subject of this entry is one T cell receptor beta chain. The source of the sample is a study of blood T cell repertoires in COVID-19. The data were produced by immunoSEQ multiplex PCR, yet TCRdb's version contains in-frame clones alone and is incomplete. This sample yields 230,000 or so clones, of which roughly 85% are seen a single time; 3.5% to 4.5% belongs to the top ten. V was trimmed by 0 bases and J by 0 bases, leaving 6 bases between them. Germline CDR1 is LNHDA and CDR2 is SQIVND (reference sequence). The CDR3 runs to 15 residues. The rearrangement links TRBV19 to TRBJ2-1; D is unresolved. The sequence was collected from a woman between 35 and 50 years old with acute COVID-19. Sequencing used PBMCs or T cells enriched from blood (not recorded which). DNA for the CDR3: TGTGCCAGTAGTATAGATCGAGGCTCCTACAATGAGCAGTTCTTC. It encodes CASSIDRGSYNEQFF.